These T cell receptor beta chains were read from a single sample in a study of OX40 agonist ivuxolimab in advanced cancers. Assay: immunoSEQ multiplex PCR; the TCRdb copy retains only in-frame clones and omits some. The repertoire holds 65,000 to 85,000 clones, roughly 90% seen once, with over 0.55% in the top ten. The material sequenced was CD4+ or CD8+ T cells sorted from blood, taken in a trial of the OX40 agonist ivuxolimab. These receptors were collected from an adult with an advanced solid tumor such as melanoma, head and neck, liver or kidney cancer. CDR3s leave out the opening cysteine and the closing phenylalanine or tryptophan. Fields, in order: V gene, J gene, CDR3 protein.

>TRBV18|TRBJ1-1
ASSPSGHPNTEAF
>TRBV7-3|TRBJ1-1
ASSAHPSALNTEAF
>TRBV7-2|TRBJ2-7
ASSLEPKYEQY
>TRBV6-6|TRBJ1-2
ASRATSTNYGYT
>TRBV6-6|TRBJ2-1
AAGRGNEQF
>TRBV11-3|TRBJ1-2
ASSPRGGGANYGYT
>TRBV5-1|TRBJ1-2
ASSLDVGRGNYGYT
>TRBV6-1|TRBJ1-1
ASRRNLDTEAF
>TRBV5-1|TRBJ2-1
ASSKGAPGLALSSYNEQF
>TRBV7-9|TRBJ2-5
ASSSPGVGETQY
>TRBV11-2|TRBJ1-2
ASSLRGPQGQDGYT
>TRBV15|TRBJ1-1
ATSRDVPALGNTEAF
>TRBV7-3|TRBJ2-3
ASSFTSSTDTQY
>TRBV18|TRBJ2-7
ASSPLPGNYVDEQY
>TRBV5-6|TRBJ1-2
ASSLDREYGYT
>TRBV2|TRBJ2-3
ASKQVFTDTQY
>TRBV7-7|TRBJ2-2
ASSLSRAGELF
>TRBV10-1|TRBJ2-6
ASSPGKVDRTYSGANVLT
>TRBV10-3|TRBJ1-5
AISTSQGNQPQH
>TRBV6-5|TRBJ2-5
ASRDRQSQETQY
>TRBV5-1|TRBJ2-7
ASSLKSGQVNYEQY
>TRBV10-3|TRBJ1-2
AISVNQGEVGGYT
>TRBV28|TRBJ1-3
ASSFPTAGAGGNTIY
>TRBV7-7|TRBJ2-5
ASSLEDRGLQETQY
>TRBV7-3|TRBJ1-6
ASSLAGTSSSPLH
>TRBV18|TRBJ2-1
ASSPYRDRDYNEQF
>TRBV28|TRBJ1-6
ASSLTGGVSNSPLH
>TRBV30|TRBJ2-5
AWSVGRTIQETQY
>TRBV7-9|TRBJ2-1
ASSQGGGRTEQF
>TRBV30|TRBJ2-1
AWSVPLAGVKLYNEQF
>TRBV6-5|TRBJ2-2
ASLTGNTGELF
>TRBV15|TRBJ2-5
ATSRGPIGTQY
>TRBV11-2|TRBJ2-3
ASGTGTADTQY
>TRBV5-1|TRBJ1-2
ASSLDSGGDGYT
>TRBV5-4|TRBJ2-4
ASSFDWDQAKNIQY
>TRBV10-1|TRBJ2-7
ASSEGQGIAEQY